The following is a TCR beta chain sequence with its context. Its specificity is unknown. This sample stems from a study of shared clonotypes between healthy human individuals. The study drew its donors from healthy HIV-negative adults without recent acute infections or vaccinations. Study findings and constraints: When naive CD4 clonotypes were compared across several donors, approximately 5% were shared. Generation of non-shared clonotypes was less probable than generation of clonotypes shared by all four donors.

Germline CDR1 LNHDA, CDR2 SQIVND (reference sequence). The CDR3 runs 15 residues. Trimming stripped 4 bases from V and 4 bases from J, with 14 bases between. Authors' analysis steps: Owing to the provision of junction-only sequences devoid of quality scores by immunoSEQ, filtering differed. Method: immunoSEQ multiplex PCR; TCRdb's copy keeps in-frame clones and lacks some. D and trimming were read from the DNA, whereas the V and J calls and clone size are those reported in that table. This sample carries 2,500,000 or so clones, more than 85% of them seen once, and the ten largest clones take approximately 0.35%.

Material for sequencing was naive CD4+ T cells from PBMCs. The subset was: CD45RA+ positively selected. The sequence came from a man younger than 35 in good health. Some clones in this sample may be carry-over from other donors' samples. The chain joins TRBV19 to TRBJ2-1, with D maybe TRBD2 (6 bases). The CDR3 region is CASSTRRVEYNEQFF. The CDR3 DNA reads as TGTGCCAGTAGTACGCGGAGGGTCGAGTACAATGAGCAGTTCTTC.